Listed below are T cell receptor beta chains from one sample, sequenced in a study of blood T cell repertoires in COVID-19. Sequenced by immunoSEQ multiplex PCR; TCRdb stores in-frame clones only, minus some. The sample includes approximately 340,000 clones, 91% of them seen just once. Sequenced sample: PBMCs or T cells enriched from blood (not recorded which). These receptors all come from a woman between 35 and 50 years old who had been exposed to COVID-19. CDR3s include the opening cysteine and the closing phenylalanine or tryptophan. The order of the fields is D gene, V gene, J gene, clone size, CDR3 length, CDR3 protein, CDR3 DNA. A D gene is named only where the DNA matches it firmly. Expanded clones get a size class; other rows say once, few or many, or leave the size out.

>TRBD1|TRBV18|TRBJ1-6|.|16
CASSPGQGRIHSPLHF
TGTGCCAGCTCACCTGGACAGGGGCGTATACATTCACCCCTCCACTTT
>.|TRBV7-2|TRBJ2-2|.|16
CASSPGQGTRSGELFF
TGTGCCAGCAGCCCAGGACAGGGGACTAGAAGCGGGGAGCTGTTTTTT
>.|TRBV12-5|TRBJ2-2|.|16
CASGLVGTMNTGELFF
TGTGCTAGTGGTTTGGTCGGGACAATGAACACCGGGGAGCTGTTTTTT
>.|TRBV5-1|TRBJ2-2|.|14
CASSLAGNTGELFF
TGCGCCAGCAGCTTAGCGGGGAACACCGGGGAGCTGTTTTTT
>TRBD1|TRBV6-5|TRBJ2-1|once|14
CASRRTGSGDEQFF
TGTGCCAGCAGAAGGACAGGTTCTGGCGATGAGCAGTTCTTC
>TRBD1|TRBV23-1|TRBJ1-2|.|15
CASSQFLTGAYGYTF
TGCGCCAGCAGTCAATTTTTAACAGGGGCCTATGGCTACACCTTC
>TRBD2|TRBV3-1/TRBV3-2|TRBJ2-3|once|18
CASSQLPGLAGAGDTQYF
TGTGCCAGCAGCCAACTACCGGGACTAGCGGGGGCCGGGGATACGCAGTATTTT
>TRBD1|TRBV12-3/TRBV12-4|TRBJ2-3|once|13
CASTQAGQGTQYF
TGTGCCAGCACCCAGGCGGGACAGGGCACGCAGTATTTT
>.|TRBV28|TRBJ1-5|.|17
CASSPTATVTRNQPQHF
TGTGCCAGCAGTCCCACCGCGACAGTGACCCGCAATCAGCCCCAGCATTTT
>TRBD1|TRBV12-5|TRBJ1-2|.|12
CASGLETGGRTF
TGTGCTAGTGGTTTGGAGACAGGGGGCCGCACCTTC
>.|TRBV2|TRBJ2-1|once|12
CASRTGSAEQFF
TGTGCCAGCAGAACAGGGAGCGCTGAGCAGTTCTTC
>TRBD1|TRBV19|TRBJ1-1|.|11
CAATGGTEAFF
TGTGCCGCAACAGGGGGCACTGAAGCTTTCTTT
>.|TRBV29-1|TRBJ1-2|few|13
CSVFGRGYGGYTF
TGCAGCGTTTTCGGCAGGGGATATGGTGGCTACACCTTC
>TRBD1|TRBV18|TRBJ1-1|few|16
CASSPGTANLNTEAFF
TGTGCCAGCTCACCCGGGACAGCAAATCTGAACACTGAAGCTTTCTTT
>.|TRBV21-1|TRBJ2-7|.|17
CASSNPHPRPSSYEQYF
TGTGCCAGCAGCAATCCCCACCCCCGCCCTAGCTCCTACGAGCAGTACTTC
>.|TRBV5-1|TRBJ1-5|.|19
CASSLGPGGGQTANQPQHF
TGCGCCAGCAGCTTGGGCCCCGGTGGAGGTCAGACCGCGAATCAGCCCCAGCATTTT
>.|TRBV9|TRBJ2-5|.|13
CASSVTGSLTQYF
TGTGCCAGCAGCGTGACTGGTAGTTTGACCCAGTACTTC
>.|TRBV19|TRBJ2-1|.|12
CASRRAYNEQFF
TGTGCCAGTAGAAGAGCCTACAATGAGCAGTTCTTC
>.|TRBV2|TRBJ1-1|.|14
CASAPAGGYTEAFF
TGTGCCAGTGCACCCGCCGGAGGGTACACTGAAGCTTTCTTT
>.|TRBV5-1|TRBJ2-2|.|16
CASSPQMGANTGELFF
TGCGCCAGCAGCCCCCAAATGGGGGCCAACACCGGGGAGCTGTTTTTT
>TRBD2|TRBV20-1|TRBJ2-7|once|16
CSASFLAGGPTGEQYF
TGCAGTGCTAGTTTTTTAGCGGGAGGCCCCACGGGCGAGCAGTACTTC
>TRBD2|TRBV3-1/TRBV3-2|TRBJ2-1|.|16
CASSQELAGGGDEQFF
TGTGCCAGCAGCCAAGAGTTAGCGGGGGGAGGGGATGAGCAGTTCTTC
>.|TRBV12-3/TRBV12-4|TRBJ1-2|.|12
CASSSDYYGYTF
TGTGCCAGCAGTTCCGACTATTATGGCTACACCTTC
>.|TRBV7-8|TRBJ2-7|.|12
CASSRQSYEQYF
TGTGCCAGCAGCCGACAGTCCTACGAGCAGTACTTC
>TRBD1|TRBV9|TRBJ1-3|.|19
CASSVDRDRGQSSGNTIYF
TGTGCCAGCAGCGTCGATCGCGACAGGGGACAGAGCTCTGGAAACACCATATATTTT
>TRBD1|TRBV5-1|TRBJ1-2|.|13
CASSPRGREGYTF
TGCGCCAGCAGCCCCAGGGGGCGAGAAGGCTACACCTTC
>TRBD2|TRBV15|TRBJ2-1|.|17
CATSRDPPGLASWEQFF
TGTGCCACCAGCAGAGACCCCCCGGGACTAGCTTCCTGGGAGCAGTTCTTC
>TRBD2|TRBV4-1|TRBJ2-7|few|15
CASSLRLAGAYEQYF
TGCGCCAGCAGCCTGAGACTAGCGGGAGCCTACGAGCAGTACTTC
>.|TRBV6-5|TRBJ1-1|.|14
CASAPGSLNTEAFF
TGTGCCAGCGCTCCGGGGTCGTTGAACACTGAAGCTTTCTTT
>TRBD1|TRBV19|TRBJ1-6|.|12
CATRQGGSPLHF
TGTGCCACCCGACAGGGTGGATCACCCCTCCACTTT
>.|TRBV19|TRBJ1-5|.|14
CASNHDGLNQPQHF
TGTGCCAGTAACCACGACGGACTCAATCAGCCCCAGCATTTT
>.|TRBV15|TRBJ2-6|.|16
CATRTGYSSGANVLTF
TGTGCCACCAGAACAGGTTATAGCTCTGGGGCCAACGTCCTGACTTTC
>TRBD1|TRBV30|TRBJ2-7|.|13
CAWRRTGSYEQYF
TGTGCCTGGCGCCGGACAGGATCCTACGAGCAGTACTTC
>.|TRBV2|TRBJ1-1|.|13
CASIPGVNTEAFF
TGTGCCAGCATCCCAGGGGTGAACACTGAAGCTTTCTTT
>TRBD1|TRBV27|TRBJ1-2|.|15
CASSRGQGLWDGYTF
TGTGCCAGCAGTCGCGGACAGGGCCTATGGGATGGCTACACCTTC
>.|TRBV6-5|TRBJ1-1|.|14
CASSRLRGNTEAFF
TGTGCCAGCAGTCGACTACGAGGAAACACTGAAGCTTTCTTT
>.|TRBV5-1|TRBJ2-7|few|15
CASSLAPPSQWEQYF
TGCGCCAGCAGCTTGGCCCCACCTTCGCAGTGGGAGCAGTACTTC
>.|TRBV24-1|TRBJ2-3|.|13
CATATVSTDTQYF
TGTGCCACCGCGACAGTTTCCACAGATACGCAGTATTTT
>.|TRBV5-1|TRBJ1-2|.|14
CASSLASGVYGYTF
TGCGCCAGCAGCTTGGCTTCAGGGGTCTATGGCTACACCTTC
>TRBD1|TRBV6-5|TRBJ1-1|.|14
CASRWDRENTEAFF
TGTGCCAGCAGATGGGACAGGGAGAACACTGAAGCTTTCTTT
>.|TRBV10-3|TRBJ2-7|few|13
CAISDAGSSEQYF
TGTGCCATCAGTGACGCAGGGTCCTCCGAGCAGTACTTC
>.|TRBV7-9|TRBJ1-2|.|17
CASSLRGLQGIGYGYTF
TGTGCCAGCAGCTTAAGGGGATTACAGGGAATTGGCTATGGCTACACCTTC
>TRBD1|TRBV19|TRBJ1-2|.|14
CASTGDRNYYGYTF
TGTGCCAGTACCGGGGACAGGAATTACTATGGCTACACCTTC
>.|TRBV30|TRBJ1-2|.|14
CAWEQDSPLGGYTF
TGTGCCTGGGAACAGGACAGCCCCTTGGGGGGCTACACCTTC
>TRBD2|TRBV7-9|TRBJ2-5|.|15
CASSSGGYERRTQYF
TGTGCCAGCAGCTCGGGGGGTTATGAGAGAAGGACCCAGTACTTC
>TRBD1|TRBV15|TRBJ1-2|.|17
CATSRVQGAAEFDGYTF
TGTGCCACCAGCAGGGTCCAGGGGGCCGCAGAATTTGATGGCTACACCTTC
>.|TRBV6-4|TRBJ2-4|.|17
CASSDSKGSGAKNIQYF
TGTGCCAGCAGTGACTCGAAAGGGAGTGGGGCCAAAAACATTCAGTACTTC
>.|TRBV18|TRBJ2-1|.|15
CASSPSWERYNEQFF
TGTGCCAGCTCACCTTCGTGGGAGCGATACAATGAGCAGTTCTTC
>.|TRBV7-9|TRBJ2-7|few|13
CASSSRVTYEQYF
TGTGCCAGCAGCTCCAGGGTTACCTACGAGCAGTACTTC
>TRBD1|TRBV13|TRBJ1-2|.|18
CASSLRPLGQGGNYGYTF
TGTGCCAGCAGCCTCCGGCCCCTAGGACAGGGGGGCAACTATGGCTACACCTTC
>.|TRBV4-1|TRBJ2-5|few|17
CASSQEPGLVWQETQYF
TGCGCCAGCAGCCAAGAACCAGGGTTGGTATGGCAAGAGACCCAGTACTTC